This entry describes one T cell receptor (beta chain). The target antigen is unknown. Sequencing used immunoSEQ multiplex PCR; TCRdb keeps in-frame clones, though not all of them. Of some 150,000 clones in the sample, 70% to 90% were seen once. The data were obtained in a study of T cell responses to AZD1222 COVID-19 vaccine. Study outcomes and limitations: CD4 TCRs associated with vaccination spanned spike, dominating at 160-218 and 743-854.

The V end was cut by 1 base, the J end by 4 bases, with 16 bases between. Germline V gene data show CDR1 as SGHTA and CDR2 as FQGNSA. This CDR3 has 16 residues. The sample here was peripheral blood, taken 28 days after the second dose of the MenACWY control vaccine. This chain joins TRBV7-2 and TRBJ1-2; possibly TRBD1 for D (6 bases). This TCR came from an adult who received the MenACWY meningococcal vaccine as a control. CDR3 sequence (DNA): TGTGCCAGCAGCTTAGGATTAACAGGGCTTAGCTATGGCTACACCTTC. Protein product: CASSLGLTGLSYGYTF.